The 22 T cell receptor beta chains reported below all come from one sample, sequenced in a study of CD8 T cells in Susac syndrome. Reverse transcription used roughly 0.5 to 1 ug RNA and random hexamers. TCRdb itself ran the immunoSEQ multiplex PCR reads through MiXCR, one entry per CDR3 protein. Among about 210,000 distinct CDR3 sequences listed, approximately 94% were seen once. The sample consisted of CD4+ T cells from PBMCs. The receptors stem from a human donor with Susac syndrome.

The chain couples TRBV20-1 to TRBJ1-6; the D gene is possibly TRBD1 (5 bases). This CDR3 contains 15 residues. Trimming removed 1 base from V and 7 bases from J, with 14 bases in between. The germline V gene has CDR1 DFQATT and CDR2 SNEGSKA (reference sequence). CDR3 protein: CSARASGTLNSPLHF. The DNA of the CDR3 is TGCAGTGCTAGAGCCTCCGGGACCCTCAATTCACCCCTCCACTTT.

V gene TRBV27 combines with J gene TRBJ2-1; 7 nucleotides match TRBD1. In germline, CDR1 is MNHEY, CDR2 SMNVEV (reference sequence). CDR3 length: 13 residues. The ends lost 5 bases at V and 7 bases at J; junction bases unmatched: 5. The CDR3 bases are TGTGCCAGCAGTATTGACAGGGAGAATGAGCAGTTCTTC. Its protein product is CASSIDRENEQFF.

The rearrangement links TRBV3-1 to TRBJ1-5; possibly TRBD1 for D (6 bases). The CDR3 runs to 15 residues. V gave up 0 bases and J gave up 6 bases, with 12 bases separating them. Germline V CDR1 and CDR2: LGHDT, YNNKEL (reference sequence). The CDR3 reads CASSQDSGGGQPQHF. The CDR3 bases are TGTGCCAGCAGCCAAGATTCGGGGGGCGGTCAGCCCCAGCATTTT.

CDR3 coding DNA: TGCAGTGCTTTCCTAGGGGAGACCCAGTACTTC. It is translated as CSAFLGETQYF. V is TRBV20-1 and J is TRBJ2-5; no reliable D call. Trimming stripped 5 bases from V and 5 bases from J, with 9 bases between. CDR1 is DFQATT, CDR2 SNEGSKA, per germline (reference sequence). The CDR3 is made up of 11 amino acids.

This chain uses TRBV12-3 or TRBV12-4 with TRBJ1-1; possible D gene TRBD1, 6 bases. The CDR3 is 14 residues long. V was clipped by 8 bases and J by 5 bases, with 18 bases between them. The CDR3 reads CASGKSGGQTEAFF. CDR3 nucleotide sequence: TGTGCCAGCGGAAAATCGGGGGGGCAGACTGAAGCTTTCTTT.

The rearrangement links TRBV30 to TRBJ1-2, with D possibly TRBD1 on 5 matching bases. V was pared by 4 bases and J by 6 bases, with 15 bases between. The CDR3 has 13 amino acids. CDR1 and CDR2 (germline): GTSNPN, SVGIG (reference sequence). In DNA form, the CDR3 reads TGTGCCTGGATGGGAAACCTCAGGGATGGCTACACCTTC. Translated: CAWMGNLRDGYTF.

The genes are TRBV19 and TRBJ1-1; D is uncertain. The germline V gene has CDR1 LNHDA and CDR2 SQIVND (reference sequence). V lost 7 bases to trimming and J lost 3 bases, with 12 bases between them. This CDR3 has 13 residues. The CDR3 is CASTPPPHTEAFF. For the CDR3, the DNA is TGTGCCAGTACTCCTCCGCCCCACACTGAAGCTTTCTTT.

This clonotype has a single count. The chain recombines TRBV7-9 with TRBJ2-7; D remains ambiguous. The germline V and J ends were trimmed by 2 bases and 0 bases, with 8 bases remaining between them. The CDR3 length is 14 residues. Germline V gene lookup returns CDR1 SEHNR and CDR2 FQNEAQ (reference sequence). The DNA for the CDR3 is TGTGCCAGCAGCTTAAAAACAGACTCCTACGAGCAGTACTTC. It translates to CASSLKTDSYEQYF.

The rearrangement links TRBV20-1 to TRBJ2-4; possibly TRBD1 for D (6 bases). V shed 2 bases and J shed 1 base, with 9 bases lying between them. The V gene's germline CDR1 is DFQATT and CDR2 SNEGSKA (reference sequence). The CDR3 runs to 14 residues. CDR3 sequence reads: CSARNRVAKNIQYF. CDR3 DNA sequence: TGCAGTGCTAGAAACAGGGTGGCCAAAAACATTCAGTACTTC.

The V gene is TRBV24-1, the J gene TRBJ1-2, with 7 bases aligning to TRBD1. The germline gives CDR1 KGHDR, CDR2 SFDVKD. The V and J ends lost 3 bases and 2 bases, in that order; junction bases with no gene match: 8. The CDR3 has 16 amino acids. The CDR3 DNA reads as TGTGCCACCAGTGATCACCGACAGGGTCTGAACTATGGCTACACCTTC. Protein sequence: CATSDHRQGLNYGYTF.

The rearrangement joins TRBV7-2 to TRBJ2-1, with D possibly matching TRBD1 (7 bases). Germline CDR1 reads SGHTA; CDR2 reads FQGNSA. This CDR3 is 15 amino acids long. V was pared by 4 bases and J by 4 bases, with 14 bases between. The chain's CDR3 is CASSWAGQRYNEQFF. CDR3 DNA sequence: TGTGCCAGCAGCTGGGCGGGACAGAGATACAATGAGCAGTTCTTC.

The rearrangement uses TRBV24-1 and TRBJ2-3; D unresolved. Deletions cut 5 bases from V and 2 bases from J, with 10 bases between. The germline CDR1 and CDR2 sequences are KGHDR and SFDVKD. The length of the CDR3 is 14 residues. The CDR3 sequence is CATSGRTYTDTQYF. In DNA form, the CDR3 reads TGTGCCACCAGTGGCAGGACCTACACAGATACGCAGTATTTT.

The V gene is TRBV7-2, the J gene TRBJ1-5; 8 nucleotides line up with TRBD1. This CDR3 spans 15 amino acids. Germline loops: CDR1 SGHTA, CDR2 FQGNSA. The J segment lost 6 bases and the V segment lost 3 bases, leaving 7 bases of the junction unmatched. Here the CDR3 DNA reads TGTGCCAGCAGCTTGACAGGGGATGGGGGTCAGCCCCAGCATTTT. Translation gives CASSLTGDGGQPQHF.

CDR3 sequence: CASSAGGGGNNEQFF. The DNA for the CDR3 is TGTGCCAGCTCCGCGGGCGGGGGAGGAAACAATGAGCAGTTCTTC. V and J are TRBV11-2 and TRBJ2-1, with TRBD2 identical over 7 bases. Germline V CDR1 and CDR2: SGHAT, FQNNGV. The junction had 12 bases not matched to a gene; V was cut back by 8 bases and J by 5 bases. CDR3 length: 15 amino acids. Full variable domain (outside the CDR3, taken from reference TRBV11-2 and TRBJ2-1): EAGVAQSPRYKIIEKRQSVAFWCNPISGHATLYWYQQILGQGPKLLIQFQNNGVVDDSQLPKDRFSAERLKGVDSTLKIQPAKLEDSAVYLCASSAGGGGNNEQFFGPGTRLTVL.

This clonotype was counted once. The V gene is TRBV20-1, the J gene TRBJ2-5, with no clear D. CDR1 and CDR2 from the germline V gene are DFQATT and SNEGSKA (reference sequence). V was cut by 4 bases and J by 4 bases, with 16 bases left in between. The CDR3 is 14 amino acids. The CDR3 region is CSATPPNYRETQYF. CDR3 nucleotide sequence: TGCAGTGCTACACCTCCCAACTACAGAGAGACCCAGTACTTC.

The chain recombines TRBV20-1 with TRBJ1-1, with D uncertain. The germline V gene has CDR1 DFQATT and CDR2 SNEGSKA (reference sequence). The CDR3 spans 13 residues. The germline V and J ends were trimmed by 1 base and 5 bases, with 11 bases remaining between them. CDR3 amino acids: CSARGLGRTEAFF. CDR3 bases: TGCAGTGCTAGAGGGTTGGGGAGGACTGAAGCTTTCTTT.

The chain combines TRBV7-9 with TRBJ1-5; no firm D call. The CDR3 has 16 residues. Germline V gives CDR1 SEHNR, CDR2 FQNEAQ (reference sequence). V was trimmed by 2 bases and J by 0 bases, leaving 11 bases between them. CDR3 bases: TGTGCCAGCAGCTTATTTGGCAGGTATAGCAATCAGCCCCAGCATTTT. Protein: CASSLFGRYSNQPQHF.

CDR3 region: CASSAIGSPNTGELFF. DNA for the CDR3: TGTGCCAGCAGCGCGATAGGCAGCCCAAACACCGGGGAGCTGTTTTTT. This chain links TRBV5-6 with TRBJ2-2; D not resolved. This CDR3 region has 16 residues. The germline V gene encodes CDR1 SGHDT and CDR2 YYEEEE. Trimming removed 4 bases from V and 2 bases from J, with 15 bases in between.

The chain combines TRBV11-2 with TRBJ1-1; 10 positions agree with TRBD1. This CDR3 contains 15 residues. Germline CDR1 and CDR2: SGHAT and FQNNGV. Unmatched junction bases numbered 6, after V lost 3 bases and J lost 5 bases. CDR3 nucleotide sequence: TGTGCCAGCAGCTTGACAGGGGGCGAAGTGACTGAAGCTTTCTTT. This translates into CASSLTGGEVTEAFF. The entire variable domain, with the rest obtained from reference TRBV11-2 and TRBJ1-1, is as follows: EAGVAQSPRYKIIEKRQSVAFWCNPISGHATLYWYQQILGQGPKLLIQFQNNGVVDDSQLPKDRFSAERLKGVDSTLKIQPAKLEDSAVYLCASSLTGGEVTEAFFGQGTRLTVV.

This chain joins TRBV4-2 and TRBJ2-1, with 9 positions matching TRBD1. Germline loops: CDR1 LGHNA, CDR2 YNFKEQ. CDR3 length: 15 amino acids. Unmatched junction bases numbered 6, after V lost 5 bases and J lost 4 bases. The CDR3 nucleotides are TGTGCCAGCAGCGCCGACAGGGGGGGTTACAATGAGCAGTTCTTC. Translating gives CASSADRGGYNEQFF.

This chain uses TRBV24-1 with TRBJ2-7, with D unresolved. Germline V gene data show CDR1 as KGHDR and CDR2 as SFDVKD. The ends were cut back, 4 bases at V and 7 bases at J, with 10 bases in the middle. The CDR3 covers 12 residues. The CDR3 DNA reads as TGTGCCACCAGTGAGGGGTTTGGGGAGCAGTACTTC. Its translation is CATSEGFGEQYF.

This chain uses TRBV2 with TRBJ1-2; no definite D call. V dropped 1 base and J dropped 0 bases, with 6 bases sitting between them. CDR3 length: 14 residues. In germline, CDR1 is SNHLY, CDR2 FYNNEI. In nucleotides, the CDR3 is TGTGCCAGCAGTGAAGACAGCTCTAACTATGGCTACACCTTC. Translating it yields CASSEDSSNYGYTF.